These 6 T cell receptor beta chains share one sample of origin, sequenced in a study of T cell responses to AZD1222 COVID-19 vaccine. This table comes from immunoSEQ multiplex PCR, and its TCRdb copy is limited to in-frame clones, with some not included. In the table there are roughly 140,000 clones, approximately 86% of which are singletons. Here the sequenced sample was peripheral blood, taken after recovery from COVID-19. Receptor source: an adult who had recovered from COVID-19.

V usage is TRBV11-3 and J usage is TRBJ2-3, with TRBD1 as a possible D gene (5 bases). CDR3 length equals 14 residues. Germline V lookup: CDR1 SGHNT, CDR2 YENEEA. V was trimmed by 5 bases and J by 2 bases, leaving 11 bases between them. CDR3 region: CASSRDRNTDTQYF. The CDR3, as DNA: TGTGCCAGCAGCCGTGACAGAAACACAGATACGCAGTATTTT.

The CDR3: CASSYYTDPFIEQYF. CDR3 in DNA: TGTGCCAGCAGTTACTATACAGATCCCTTTATCGAGCAGTACTTC. This rearrangement joins TRBV6-2 or TRBV6-3 to TRBJ2-7, with D unresolved. Germline loops: CDR1 MNHEY, CDR2 SVGEGT. CDR3 length: 15 amino acids. Trimming removed 1 base at V and 6 bases at J, with 16 bases between.

This clone was detected once. J is TRBJ2-5 and V is TRBV4-1; 8 bases agree with TRBD1. The CDR3 is 15 amino acids. The V segment lost 3 bases and the J segment 5 bases; nucleotides outside the gene matches: 8. CDR1 and CDR2 from the germline V gene are MGHRA and YSYEKL. CDR3: CASSQEDRGMETQYF. The CDR3 DNA follows: TGCGCCAGCAGCCAGGAAGACAGGGGTATGGAGACCCAGTACTTC.

This clone came up once. The rearrangement joins TRBV7-2 to TRBJ1-2; D perhaps matches TRBD1 (6 bases). With 7 bases removed from V and 7 bases from J, the gap between germline ends came to 19 bases. This CDR3 is built from 14 residues. Germline loops: CDR1 SGHTA, CDR2 FQGNSA. The CDR3 DNA is TGTGCCAGCACCCTTTCGGGGGGGCGTAGTGGCTACACCTTC. This sequence encodes CASTLSGGRSGYTF.

The chain carries TRBV5-8 and TRBJ2-7, with a possible D match to TRBD1 (6 bases). The CDR3 has 14 residues. Per germline, CDR1 SGHTS and CDR2 YDEGEE. The ends were cut back, 0 bases at V and 3 bases at J, with 10 bases in the middle. The CDR3 sequence is CASSLGTTGYEQYF. CDR3 nucleotides: TGTGCCAGCAGCTTGGGGACGACAGGCTACGAGCAGTACTTC.

V usage is TRBV29-1 and J usage is TRBJ1-1; TRBD1 aligns across 7 bases. The CDR3 is 13 residues long. Germline V gene sequence: CDR1 SQVTM, CDR2 ANQGSEA. V lost 6 bases to trimming and J lost 5 bases; unmatched junction nucleotides: 9. CDR3 loop: CSVQTGLKTEAFF. CDR3 bases: TGCAGCGTCCAGACAGGGCTTAAAACTGAAGCTTTCTTT.